The clone carrying this T cell receptor (beta chain) was seen only a few times. What it binds is unknown. Donors were all healthy Caucasians. The sample is drawn from a study of identical twins. Study-wide findings and caveats: Insertions were fewer in abundant cord blood beta clonotypes, whereas memory repertoires showed none of this pattern.

From the 5' RACE reads, TCRdb called clonotypes with MiXCR, one entry per CDR3 protein. The sample holds roughly 480,000 distinct CDR3 sequences; approximately 24% are singletons and the top ten take 2.5% to 3.5%. This sample also appeared in a second study, on T cells expressing NK-cell markers. From that study: Cells sorted as CD3+CD56+NKG2C+, CD3+CD56+NKG2C- and CD3+CD56-NKG2C+ T cells supplied the TCR beta repertoires. The HCMV specificity of the expanded NKG2C+ T cell clones stayed unresolved.

The origin of this receptor is a woman aged 18-29 years in good health. Sequencing was carried out using CD4+ T cells sorted from blood.

This chain's CDR3 is CASSREGGMAYEQYF. The CDR3 region has the DNA TGTGCCAGCAGCCGTGAGGGCGGAATGGCCTACGAGCAGTACTTC. This chain joins TRBV7-9 and TRBJ2-7; tentative D call: TRBD2 (5 bases). The CDR3 runs 15 residues. Germline assignment: CDR1 SEHNR and CDR2 FQNEAQ (reference sequence). V lost 5 bases to trimming and J lost 2 bases, with 16 bases between them.